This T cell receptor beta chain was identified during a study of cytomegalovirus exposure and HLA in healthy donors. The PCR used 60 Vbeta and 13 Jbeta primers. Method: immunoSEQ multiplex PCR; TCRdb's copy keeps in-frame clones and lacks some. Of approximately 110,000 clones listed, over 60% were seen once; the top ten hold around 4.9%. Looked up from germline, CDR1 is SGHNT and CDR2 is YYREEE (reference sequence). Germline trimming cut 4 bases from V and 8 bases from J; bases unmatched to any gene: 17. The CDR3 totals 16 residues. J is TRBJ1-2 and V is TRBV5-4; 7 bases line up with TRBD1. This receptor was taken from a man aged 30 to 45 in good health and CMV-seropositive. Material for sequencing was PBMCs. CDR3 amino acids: CASSGAGDRVLLGYTF. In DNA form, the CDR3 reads TGTGCCAGCAGCGGAGCCGGCGACAGGGTTCTTTTGGGCTACACCTTC.